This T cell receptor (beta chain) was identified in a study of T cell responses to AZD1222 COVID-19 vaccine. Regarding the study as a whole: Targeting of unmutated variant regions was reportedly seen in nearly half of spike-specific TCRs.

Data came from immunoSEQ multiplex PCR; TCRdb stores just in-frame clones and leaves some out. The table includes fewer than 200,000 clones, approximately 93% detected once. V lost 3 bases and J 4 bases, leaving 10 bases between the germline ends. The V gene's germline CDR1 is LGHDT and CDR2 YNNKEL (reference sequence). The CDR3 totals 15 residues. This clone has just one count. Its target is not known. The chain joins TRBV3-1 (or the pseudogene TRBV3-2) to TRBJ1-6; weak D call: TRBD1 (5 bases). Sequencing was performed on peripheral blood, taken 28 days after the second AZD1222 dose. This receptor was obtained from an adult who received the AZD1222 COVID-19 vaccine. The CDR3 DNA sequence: TGTGCCAGCAGCCAGGGGGACGGATATAATTCACCCCTCCACTTT. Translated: CASSQGDGYNSPLHF.